Listed below are T cell receptor beta chains from one sample, sequenced in a study of beta chain features in type 1 diabetes. Generated by immunoSEQ multiplex PCR, the TCRdb table keeps only in-frame clones and is missing some. The repertoire holds 600,000 to 700,000 clones, with around 15% as singletons. What was sequenced was naive CD4+ T cells from blood. The origin of the receptors is a man aged 18 to 29 with type 1 diabetes. Each CDR3 is given with its conserved first and last residue. Fields, in order: J gene, D gene, V gene, CDR3 protein. The D gene is left open where the match is weak.

TRBJ2-5,NA,TRBV11-3,CASSFPEVGGPKETQYF
TRBJ2-5,NA,TRBV10-3,CAISVTGAQETQYF
TRBJ1-5,TRBD1,TRBV2,CASSRTGGPQPQHF
TRBJ2-1,TRBD1,TRBV5-1,CASSLSGQGNAAEQFF
TRBJ2-1,TRBD1,TRBV6-6,CASRNRQGASYNEQFF
TRBJ1-1,TRBD1,TRBV7-9,CASSSLSSGGTEAFF
TRBJ2-2,NA,TRBV7-9,CASSLGGVTGELFF
TRBJ2-7,NA,TRBV10-3,CAISGSGRAAYEQYF
TRBJ1-4,NA,TRBV30,CAWSQKGGSANEKLFF
TRBJ1-5,NA,TRBV6-1,CASSEAVRLGGRRGKPQHF
TRBJ2-3,NA,TRBV5-4,CASSLPGDTQYF
TRBJ1-1,TRBD1,TRBV15,CATSRTGGVYTEAFF
TRBJ1-1,NA,TRBV5-1,CASSLGFVREALNTEAFF
TRBJ2-1,NA,TRBV27,CASTPILIGLGNEQFF
TRBJ2-5,TRBD2,TRBV14,CASSRGLAAGETQYF
TRBJ2-5,TRBD2,TRBV29-1,CSVQVAGGQETQYF
TRBJ2-7,TRBD1,TRBV27,CASSSGTVTSYEQYF
TRBJ2-3,TRBD2,TRBV28,CASTVPGLEADTQYF
TRBJ1-1,NA,TRBV9,CASKKDTEAFF
TRBJ2-1,TRBD1,TRBV4-1,CASSQEPTGARDEQFF
TRBJ2-3,NA,TRBV5-1,CASSLGTPRAGAGDTQYF
TRBJ1-2,NA,TRBV28,CASSLKLGSRGANYGYTF
TRBJ1-2,NA,TRBV15,CATSRDVGEPYGYTF
TRBJ2-7,NA,TRBV5-1,CASSLVQGSYEQYF
TRBJ1-2,TRBD1,TRBV30,CAWGQGVGYTF
TRBJ1-2,NA,TRBV5-6,CASSLEGGYTF
TRBJ2-3,TRBD1,TRBV4-1,CASSQATGGWEDTQYF
TRBJ2-5,TRBD2,TRBV14,CASSQEVLARGETQYF